This is a list of T cell receptor beta chains from one sample in a study of human T cells and chemical hapten exposure. TCRdb reprocessed the 5' RACE reads with MiXCR, giving one entry per CDR3 protein. The profile covers about 140,000 distinct CDR3 sequences, with around 4% appearing a single time and roughly 1.4% taken by the ten largest. Source of these receptors: a female donor in good health. Each CDR3 is given with its conserved first and last residue. Fields, in order: V gene, J gene, D gene, clone size, CDR3 protein, CDR3 DNA. The D gene is left open where the match is weak. Where a row states a size, it is once, few, many or the class of an expanded clone; other rows omit it.

V gene: TRBV10-3
J gene: TRBJ1-1
D gene: NA
clone size: few
CDR3 protein: CAISEVLENTEAFF
CDR3 DNA: TGTGCCATCAGTGAGGTTCTTGAGAACACTGAAGCTTTCTTT

V gene: TRBV2
J gene: TRBJ2-7
D gene: NA
clone size: many
CDR3 protein: CASREGTVTYEQYF
CDR3 DNA: TGTGCCAGCAGGGAGGGGACAGTAACCTACGAGCAGTACTTC

V gene: TRBV25-1
J gene: TRBJ1-3
D gene: NA
clone size: many
CDR3 protein: CASSVNTGNTIYF
CDR3 DNA: TGTGCCAGCAGTGTCAACACTGGAAACACCATATATTTT

V gene: TRBV28
J gene: TRBJ1-4
D gene: TRBD1
clone size: many
CDR3 protein: CASSSQDWTGNEKLFF
CDR3 DNA: TGTGCCAGCAGCTCCCAAGATTGGACAGGCAATGAAAAACTGTTTTTT

V gene: TRBV4-2
J gene: TRBJ2-7
D gene: NA
clone size: NA
CDR3 protein: CASSKETRDGEQYF
CDR3 DNA: TGTGCCAGCAGCAAAGAGACTCGCGACGGGGAGCAGTACTTC

V gene: TRBV25-1
J gene: TRBJ2-7
D gene: TRBD1
clone size: many
CDR3 protein: CASSITGGAGEQYF
CDR3 DNA: TGTGCCAGCAGTATCACAGGGGGCGCGGGGGAGCAGTACTTC

V gene: TRBV7-9
J gene: TRBJ1-1
D gene: NA
clone size: many
CDR3 protein: CASSSPPAVNTEAFF
CDR3 DNA: TGTGCCAGCAGCTCCCCACCGGCAGTGAACACTGAAGCTTTCTTT

V gene: TRBV5-4
J gene: TRBJ2-3
D gene: TRBD2
clone size: few
CDR3 protein: CASSLGPGLAGGRAQYF
CDR3 DNA: TGTGCCAGCAGCTTGGGGCCGGGACTAGCGGGGGGGCGGGCGCAGTATTTT

V gene: TRBV9
J gene: TRBJ2-3
D gene: TRBD2
clone size: many
CDR3 protein: CASRRIAGGTDTQYF
CDR3 DNA: TGTGCCAGCAGACGAATAGCGGGGGGCACAGATACGCAGTATTTT

V gene: TRBV11-3
J gene: TRBJ2-2
D gene: NA
clone size: many
CDR3 protein: CASSGAGELFF
CDR3 DNA: TGTGCCAGCAGCGGCGCCGGGGAGCTGTTTTTT

V gene: TRBV20-1
J gene: TRBJ1-1
D gene: TRBD1
clone size: many
CDR3 protein: CSARDGGQTNTEAFF
CDR3 DNA: TGCAGTGCTAGAGATGGGGGACAGACGAACACTGAAGCTTTCTTT

V gene: TRBV20-1
J gene: TRBJ2-5
D gene: NA
clone size: many
CDR3 protein: CSARDFRRQETQYF
CDR3 DNA: TGCAGTGCTAGAGATTTTAGAAGACAAGAGACCCAGTACTTC

V gene: TRBV5-1
J gene: TRBJ1-5
D gene: NA
clone size: many
CDR3 protein: CASSSDSNQPQHF
CDR3 DNA: TGCGCCAGCAGCTCGGACAGCAATCAGCCCCAGCATTTT

V gene: TRBV6-5
J gene: TRBJ1-1
D gene: NA
clone size: many
CDR3 protein: CASSYTENTEAFF
CDR3 DNA: TGTGCCAGCAGCTATACAGAGAACACTGAAGCTTTCTTT

V gene: TRBV27
J gene: TRBJ2-5
D gene: TRBD2
clone size: many
CDR3 protein: CASSFSPPSGGAPETQYF
CDR3 DNA: TGTGCCAGCAGTTTCTCGCCGCCTAGCGGGGGGGCCCCAGAGACCCAGTACTTC

V gene: TRBV28
J gene: TRBJ1-2
D gene: NA
clone size: many
CDR3 protein: CASGRLDYGYTF
CDR3 DNA: TGTGCCAGCGGCAGACTCGACTATGGCTACACCTTC

V gene: TRBV11-1
J gene: TRBJ2-7
D gene: NA
clone size: NA
CDR3 protein: CASSSRGAMGEQYF
CDR3 DNA: TGTGCCAGCAGCTCACGGGGGGCGATGGGCGAGCAGTACTTC

V gene: TRBV5-4
J gene: TRBJ2-3
D gene: NA
clone size: many
CDR3 protein: CASSPGLPPDTQYF
CDR3 DNA: TGTGCCAGCAGCCCAGGATTGCCCCCAGATACGCAGTATTTT

V gene: TRBV4-3
J gene: TRBJ2-3
D gene: NA
clone size: many
CDR3 protein: CASSARTTDTQYF
CDR3 DNA: TGCGCCAGCAGCGCCCGGACCACAGATACGCAGTATTTT

V gene: TRBV30
J gene: TRBJ1-5
D gene: NA
clone size: few
CDR3 protein: CAWSTGGPQTQHF
CDR3 DNA: TGTGCCTGGTCCACCGGGGGGCCGCAGACCCAGCATTTT

V gene: TRBV18
J gene: TRBJ1-6
D gene: NA
clone size: many
CDR3 protein: CASSPALGGTDSPLHF
CDR3 DNA: TGTGCCAGCTCACCCGCCCTTGGGGGTACCGATTCACCCCTCCACTTT

V gene: TRBV5-6
J gene: TRBJ1-5
D gene: TRBD1
clone size: many
CDR3 protein: CASSLGSGQGSNQPQHF
CDR3 DNA: TGTGCCAGCAGTCTTGGTTCTGGACAGGGGAGCAATCAGCCCCAGCATTTT

V gene: TRBV28
J gene: TRBJ1-2
D gene: TRBD1
clone size: many
CDR3 protein: CASSAQGAYYGYTF
CDR3 DNA: TGTGCCAGCAGTGCTCAGGGGGCCTACTATGGCTACACCTTC

V gene: TRBV2
J gene: TRBJ2-3
D gene: NA
clone size: many
CDR3 protein: CASTGGADTQYF
CDR3 DNA: TGTGCCAGCACGGGGGGCGCAGATACGCAGTATTTT

V gene: TRBV7-9
J gene: TRBJ1-1
D gene: NA
clone size: many
CDR3 protein: CASSRKGGAEAFF
CDR3 DNA: TGTGCCAGCAGCCGAAAGGGGGGGGCTGAAGCTTTCTTT

V gene: TRBV6-1
J gene: TRBJ1-1
D gene: TRBD1
clone size: many
CDR3 protein: CASSETGVAFF
CDR3 DNA: TGTGCCAGCAGTGAGACAGGGGTGGCTTTCTTT

V gene: TRBV5-6
J gene: TRBJ2-1
D gene: NA
clone size: many
CDR3 protein: CASSLGPQPSHEQFF
CDR3 DNA: TGTGCCAGCAGCTTGGGCCCTCAGCCCTCCCATGAGCAGTTCTTC

V gene: TRBV7-9
J gene: TRBJ2-6
D gene: TRBD1
clone size: many
CDR3 protein: CASSLARIWRQGDSGANVLTF
CDR3 DNA: TGTGCCAGCAGCTTAGCGCGAATTTGGAGACAGGGGGACTCTGGGGCCAACGTCCTGACTTTC

V gene: TRBV7-9
J gene: TRBJ1-1
D gene: NA
clone size: many
CDR3 protein: CAIETSLGPTEAFF
CDR3 DNA: TGTGCCATCGAGACTTCCTTGGGGCCCACTGAAGCTTTCTTT

V gene: TRBV27
J gene: TRBJ2-7
D gene: NA
clone size: many
CDR3 protein: CASSFRARYEQYF
CDR3 DNA: TGTGCCAGCAGTTTCAGGGCCCGGTACGAGCAGTACTTC

V gene: TRBV19
J gene: TRBJ1-2
D gene: NA
clone size: NA
CDR3 protein: CASSIDPRGTYGYTF
CDR3 DNA: TGTGCCAGTAGTATCGACCCGCGGGGGACCTATGGCTACACCTTC

V gene: TRBV7-2
J gene: TRBJ2-5
D gene: NA
clone size: few
CDR3 protein: CASSFGMAGQETQYF
CDR3 DNA: TGTGCCAGCAGCTTTGGGATGGCAGGACAAGAGACCCAGTACTTC

V gene: TRBV5-1
J gene: TRBJ1-1
D gene: NA
clone size: many
CDR3 protein: CASSQQGGETEAFF
CDR3 DNA: TGCGCCAGCAGCCAACAGGGAGGAGAGACTGAAGCTTTCTTT

V gene: TRBV9
J gene: TRBJ2-7
D gene: NA
clone size: many
CDR3 protein: CASSVSTNPVDDEQYF
CDR3 DNA: TGTGCCAGCAGCGTTTCGACCAACCCGGTCGACGACGAGCAGTACTTC

V gene: TRBV5-1
J gene: TRBJ1-2
D gene: NA
clone size: many
CDR3 protein: CASSLSEQGSYTF
CDR3 DNA: TGCGCCAGCAGCTTGTCGGAACAGGGATCCTACACCTTC

V gene: TRBV7-9
J gene: TRBJ2-7
D gene: TRBD2
clone size: many
CDR3 protein: CASSSLAGRPYEQYF
CDR3 DNA: TGTGCCAGCAGCTCGCTAGCGGGACGACCCTACGAGCAGTACTTC

V gene: TRBV4-2
J gene: TRBJ1-1
D gene: TRBD1
clone size: many
CDR3 protein: CASKVSGGDTEAFF
CDR3 DNA: TGTGCCAGTAAGGTCTCAGGGGGGGACACTGAAGCTTTCTTT

V gene: TRBV24-1
J gene: TRBJ2-7
D gene: NA
clone size: many
CDR3 protein: CATSDPQTDEQYF
CDR3 DNA: TGTGCCACCAGTGACCCCCAGACAGACGAGCAGTACTTC

V gene: TRBV2
J gene: TRBJ2-2
D gene: NA
clone size: many
CDR3 protein: CASSEVPATGELFF
CDR3 DNA: TGTGCCAGCAGTGAAGTGCCAGCCACCGGGGAGCTGTTTTTT

V gene: TRBV5-5
J gene: TRBJ1-2
D gene: NA
clone size: few
CDR3 protein: CASSSGNTGIGYGYTF
CDR3 DNA: TGTGCCAGCAGCTCCGGGAATACAGGGATTGGCTATGGCTACACCTTC

V gene: TRBV7-2
J gene: TRBJ2-7
D gene: TRBD2
clone size: many
CDR3 protein: CASSSGGAYEQYF
CDR3 DNA: TGTGCCAGTTCTAGCGGGGGGGCCTACGAGCAGTACTTC

V gene: TRBV20-1
J gene: TRBJ1-1
D gene: NA
clone size: NA
CDR3 protein: CSARLGTSNTEAFF
CDR3 DNA: TGCAGTGCTAGACTTGGCACAAGCAACACTGAAGCTTTCTTT

V gene: TRBV19
J gene: TRBJ2-7
D gene: NA
clone size: many
CDR3 protein: CASSGQPMGEQYF
CDR3 DNA: TGTGCCAGTAGTGGGCAACCGATGGGAGAGCAGTACTTC

V gene: TRBV2
J gene: TRBJ2-3
D gene: TRBD1
clone size: many
CDR3 protein: CASSPRGLSTDTQYF
CDR3 DNA: TGTGCCAGCAGTCCCAGGGGGCTGAGCACAGATACGCAGTATTTT

V gene: TRBV27
J gene: TRBJ1-2
D gene: TRBD1
clone size: many
CDR3 protein: CASSLSLPGQGNMDGYTF
CDR3 DNA: TGTGCCAGCAGTTTATCCCTTCCGGGACAGGGAAACATGGATGGCTACACCTTC

V gene: TRBV4-1
J gene: TRBJ2-1
D gene: TRBD2
clone size: NA
CDR3 protein: CASSQASSGGRRDEQFF
CDR3 DNA: TGCGCCAGCAGCCAAGCTTCTAGCGGGGGGCGAAGGGATGAGCAGTTCTTC

V gene: TRBV2
J gene: TRBJ2-1
D gene: TRBD1
clone size: NA
CDR3 protein: CASSPGQDYNEQFF
CDR3 DNA: TGTGCCAGCAGTCCCGGACAGGACTACAATGAGCAGTTCTTC

V gene: TRBV19
J gene: TRBJ2-1
D gene: NA
clone size: few
CDR3 protein: CASRGVGNEQFF
CDR3 DNA: TGTGCCAGTAGGGGGGTAGGGAATGAGCAGTTCTTC

V gene: TRBV20-1
J gene: TRBJ2-4
D gene: NA
clone size: many
CDR3 protein: CSARDFRNIQYF
CDR3 DNA: TGCAGTGCTAGAGATTTCAGGAACATTCAGTACTTC

V gene: TRBV6-2/TRBV6-3
J gene: TRBJ2-3
D gene: NA
clone size: many
CDR3 protein: CASSFSGTQYF
CDR3 DNA: TGTGCCAGCAGCTTTTCTGGTACGCAGTATTTT

V gene: TRBV14
J gene: TRBJ1-4
D gene: TRBD1
clone size: few
CDR3 protein: CASSPRQGLSEKLFF
CDR3 DNA: TGTGCCAGCAGCCCTCGACAGGGCTTAAGTGAAAAACTGTTTTTT